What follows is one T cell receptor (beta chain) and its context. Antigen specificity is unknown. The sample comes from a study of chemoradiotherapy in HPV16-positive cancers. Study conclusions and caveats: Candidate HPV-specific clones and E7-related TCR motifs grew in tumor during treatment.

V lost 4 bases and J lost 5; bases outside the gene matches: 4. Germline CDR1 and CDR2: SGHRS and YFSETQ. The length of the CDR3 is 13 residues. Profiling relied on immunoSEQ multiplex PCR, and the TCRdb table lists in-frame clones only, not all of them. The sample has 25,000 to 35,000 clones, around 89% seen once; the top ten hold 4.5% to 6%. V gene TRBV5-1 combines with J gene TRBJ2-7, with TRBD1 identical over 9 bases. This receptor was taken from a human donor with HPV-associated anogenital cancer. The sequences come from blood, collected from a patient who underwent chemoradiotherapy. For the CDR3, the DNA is TGCGCCAGCAGCACGGGACAGGGCCACGAGCAGTACTTC. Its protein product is CASSTGQGHEQYF.